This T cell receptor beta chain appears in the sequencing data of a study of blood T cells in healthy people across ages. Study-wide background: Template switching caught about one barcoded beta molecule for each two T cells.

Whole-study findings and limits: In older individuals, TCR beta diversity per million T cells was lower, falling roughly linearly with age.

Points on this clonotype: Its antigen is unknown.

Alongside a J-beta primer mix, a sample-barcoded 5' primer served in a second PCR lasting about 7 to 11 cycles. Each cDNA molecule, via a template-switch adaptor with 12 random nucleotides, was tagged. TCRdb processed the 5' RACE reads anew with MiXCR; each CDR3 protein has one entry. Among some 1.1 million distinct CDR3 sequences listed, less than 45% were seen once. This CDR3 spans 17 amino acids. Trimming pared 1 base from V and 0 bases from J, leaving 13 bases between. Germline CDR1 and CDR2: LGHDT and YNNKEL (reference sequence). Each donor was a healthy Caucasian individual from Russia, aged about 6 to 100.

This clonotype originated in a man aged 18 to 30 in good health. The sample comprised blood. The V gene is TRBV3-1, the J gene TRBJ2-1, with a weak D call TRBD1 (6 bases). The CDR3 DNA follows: TGTGCCAGCAGCCAAGTGGGTGGGGGCCTCTCCTACAATGAGCAGTTCTTC. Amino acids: CASSQVGGGLSYNEQFF.